The rows below give T cell receptor beta chains drawn from one sample of a study of shared T cell receptors in the human thymus. Data came from immunoSEQ multiplex PCR; TCRdb stores just in-frame clones and leaves some out. The repertoire holds tens of thousands of clones, with 90% to 95% as singletons. Material for sequencing was thymocytes. These receptors all stem from a human donor. The CDR3 runs from the conserved cysteine through the conserved F or W. For some rows the clone size is stated as once, few or many, or as a class when expanded; others skip it.

CDR3aa	v_gene	j_gene	abundance
CASSQDFPDYGYTF	TRBV4-1	TRBJ1-2	-
CASSQPQGKNIQYF	TRBV7-9	TRBJ2-4	-
CASSSARAVGTDTQYF	TRBV5-1	TRBJ2-3	-
CASITIGTGNTEAFF	TRBV27	TRBJ1-1	-
CASSQDWGVLATSETQYF	TRBV14	TRBJ2-5	-
CAVGTVGVGNTGELFF	TRBV7-2	TRBJ2-2	-
CASSWRTSFRETQYF	TRBV5-6	TRBJ2-5	-
CASSQDFFLPTRPSDYGYTF	TRBV4-3	TRBJ1-2	-
CASSPRLPTGSAESAYGYTF	TRBV19	TRBJ1-2	-
CASSPRDSPPETQYF	TRBV9	TRBJ2-5	-
CASSLKGYGANVLTF	TRBV5-6	TRBJ2-6	-
CASSQDQRDRPNYGYTF	TRBV4-3	TRBJ1-2	-
CAISERDGPNSYNSPLHF	TRBV10-3	TRBJ1-6	once
CARSGTGPYEQYF	TRBV30	TRBJ2-7	-
CASSPSRGTGNTIYF	TRBV18	TRBJ1-3	-
CASSLEGTGDDSNQPQHF	TRBV7-2	TRBJ1-5	-
CASSLVDYGYTF	TRBV7-2	TRBJ1-2	-
CASSFQAGALEEQYF	TRBV5-1	TRBJ2-7	-
CASSPPRSNQPQHF	TRBV19	TRBJ1-5	-
CASSTTTAANTGELFF	TRBV19	TRBJ2-2	-
CASSYRQQNTEAFF	TRBV6-8	TRBJ1-1	-
CASSLVPQGPNNEQFF	TRBV5-1	TRBJ2-1	-
CASTGQRNTEAFF	TRBV6-4	TRBJ1-1	once
CSVEEPLGLAGGPKFDEQFF	TRBV29-1	TRBJ2-1	-
CASSYYRRGNDEQFF	TRBV4-1	TRBJ2-1	-
CVTAHTNYGYTF	TRBV12-5	TRBJ1-2	-
CASMGYQETQYF	TRBV5-6	TRBJ2-5	once
CASSPGLAGGYFFQETQYF	TRBV27	TRBJ2-5	-
CAWSVRAGGSYNSPLHF	TRBV30	TRBJ1-6	-